The T cell receptor beta chain described here comes from a study of shared clonotypes between healthy human individuals. TCRdb's table, derived via immunoSEQ multiplex PCR, lists solely in-frame clones and lacks some. The sample holds 2 million or so clones, about 95% seen once. Terminally differentiated effector memory CD45RA+ cells were excluded by CCR7 positive selection of CD45RO-negative cells. Those who donated were healthy HIV-negative adults, with no recent acute infections or vaccinations reported. V was cut by 0 bases and J by 6 bases, with 9 bases left in between. Germline loops: CDR1 MNHEY, CDR2 SMNVEV (reference sequence). The CDR3 runs 14 residues. Whole-study findings and limits: Sorted-subset sequencing was shown by rarefaction to be incomplete despite large depth. Tissues were not sampled, only blood, and their repertoires likely differ. Relative to clonotypes present in all four donors, those not shared had lower generation probabilities.

As to this clone: The antigen is undetermined.

The chain joins TRBV27 to TRBJ2-1, with a tentative D call TRBD1 (5 bases). The specimen was naive CD8+ T cells sorted from blood. The source is a man aged 18 to 30 in good health. The CDR3 DNA sequence: TGTGCCAGCAGTTTATCGCAGGGCGGCAATGAGCAGTTCTTC. This encodes CASSLSQGGNEQFF.